Below are 23 T cell receptor beta chains sequenced from a single sample in a study of T-cell reconstitution after alpha-beta-depleted transplantation in children. This sample's TCRbeta library carried unique molecular identifier barcodes. TCRdb used MiXCR to reprocess the PCR reads, holding one entry per CDR3 protein. This table holds about 200,000 distinct CDR3 sequences, 5% to 7.5% found once. The sample here was PBMCs, taken before TCRalphabeta/CD19-depleted stem cell transplant. All receptors come from a girl less than two years old with combined immunodeficiency, due to receive a stem cell transplant.

This chain uses TRBV6-2 or TRBV6-3 with TRBJ2-3; 7 positions match TRBD2. This CDR3 contains 16 residues. With 2 bases clipped from V and 2 bases from J, the junction kept 7 bases outside the gene matches. Per germline, CDR1 MNHEY and CDR2 SVGEGT. The CDR3, as DNA: TGTGCCAGCAGTTACCAGGTGGGAGGGCCCACAGATACGCAGTATTTT. Protein: CASSYQVGGPTDTQYF.

This clonotype was counted at least ten times. This chain joins TRBV9 and TRBJ2-2; perhaps TRBD1 as D (6 bases). The V gene's germline CDR1 is SGDLS and CDR2 YYNGEE. The CDR3 runs 13 residues. V was trimmed by 5 bases and J by 6 bases, leaving 11 bases between them. Here the CDR3 DNA reads TGTGCCAGCAGGGGGACAAGGTCCGGGGAGCTGTTTTTT. Encoded protein: CASRGTRSGELFF. Supplemented by reference TRBV9 and TRBJ2-2, the full variable domain reads DSGVTQTPKHLITATGQRVTLRCSPRSGDLSVYWYQQSLDQGLQFLIQYYNGEERAKGNILERFSAQQFPDLHSELNLSSLELGDSALYFCASRGTRSGELFFGEGSRLTVL.

This clonotype was picked up many times. The V gene is TRBV7-9, the J gene TRBJ2-1; D gene ambiguous. V lost 1 base to trimming and J lost 4 bases, with 8 bases between them. Per the germline V gene, CDR1 is SEHNR and CDR2 is FQNEAQ (reference sequence). CDR3 size: 14 residues. This CDR3 reads CASSLGLQYNEQFF. The CDR3 nucleotides are TGTGCCAGCAGCTTAGGACTGCAATACAATGAGCAGTTCTTC.

This clonotype was picked up many times. The chain combines TRBV6-1 with TRBJ1-5; unclear D gene. The V end was cut by 2 bases, the J end by 3 bases, with 11 bases between. The CDR3 loop spans 15 amino acids. In germline, CDR1 is MNHNS, CDR2 SASEGT. In DNA form, the CDR3 reads TGTGCCAGCAGTGAATTCCCGGGGAACAATCAGCCCCAGCATTTT. The encoded protein is CASSEFPGNNQPQHF.

In this sample, this clonotype turned up a few times. The rearrangement uses TRBV7-2 and TRBJ2-7, with TRBD2 matching 8 bases. CDR1 SGHTA and CDR2 FQGNSA come from the germline V gene. This CDR3 has 15 residues. Trimming removed 1 base from V and 2 bases from J; junction bases left unmatched: 4. The CDR3 DNA sequence: TGTGCCAGCAGCTTAGTGGGACTAGGAACCTACGAGCAGTACTTC. Encoded protein: CASSLVGLGTYEQYF.

This chain joins TRBV21-1 and TRBJ2-1. TRBV21-1 counts as a pseudogene. The CDR3 runs to 18 residues. In nucleotides, the CDR3 is TGTGCCAGCAGCAAAGGTCGACACAAAGTTATGCCCTACAATGAGCAGTTCTTC. Protein sequence: CASSKGRHKVMPYNEQFF.

This clonotype was counted at least ten times. The genes are TRBV27 and TRBJ2-7; possibly TRBD1 for D (6 bases). This CDR3 is built from 13 residues. Germline lookup yields CDR1 MNHEY and CDR2 SMNVEV (reference sequence). Trimming took off 8 bases at V and 2 bases at J, with 13 bases between the two ends. Written as DNA, the CDR3 is TGTGCCAGCGGCCCTGGACAGCCCTACGAGCAGTACTTC. Translating it yields CASGPGQPYEQYF.

This clonotype was recorded many times. The J gene is TRBJ2-2, the V gene TRBV7-2, with 8 bases lining up with TRBD1. In germline, CDR1 is SGHTA, CDR2 FQGNSA. CDR3 length equals 17 residues. V dropped 5 bases and J dropped 4; count of bases not matched to a gene: 12. This chain's CDR3 is CASSIPAGQGVTGELFF. The CDR3 DNA reads TGTGCCAGCAGCATCCCGGCTGGACAGGGAGTCACCGGGGAGCTGTTTTTT.

This clonotype occurred many times. V gene TRBV29-1 combines with J gene TRBJ2-1; the match to TRBD2 covers 11 bases. This CDR3 has 16 residues. Germline loops: CDR1 SQVTM, CDR2 ANQGSEA. J lost 1 base, V lost 4 bases, and 6 bases had no gene match. In DNA form, the CDR3 reads TGCAGCGTTGCTGGGCTAGCGGGAGGTTCCTACAATGAGCAGTTCTTC. Encoded protein: CSVAGLAGGSYNEQFF.

This clonotype was seen more than once but under ten times. V usage is TRBV5-1 and J usage is TRBJ2-7, with 9 positions matching TRBD2. Looked up from germline, CDR1 is SGHRS and CDR2 is YFSETQ. V was clipped by 0 bases and J by 4 bases; unmatched bases: 8. CDR3 length: 16 amino acids. CDR3 nucleotides: TGCGCCAGCAGCTTGGCCGTGCCTAGCGGGGAGTACGAGCAGTACTTC. As protein: CASSLAVPSGEYEQYF.

The rearrangement uses TRBV2 and TRBJ2-2; a possible D gene is TRBD2 (5 bases). The length of the CDR3 is 12 residues. V was cut by 6 bases and J by 6 bases, with 8 bases left in between. Germline CDR1 reads SNHLY; CDR2 reads FYNNEI. The CDR3 DNA sequence: TGTGCCAGCAGAGAGGGTTCCGGGGAGCTGTTTTTT. It encodes CASREGSGELFF.

This clonotype has a count of ten or more. The chain joins TRBV13 to TRBJ2-7; D might be TRBD2 (6 bases). Trimming left V 2 bases short and J 1 base short, with 9 bases between. CDR1 and CDR2 (germline): PRHDT, FYEKMQ (reference sequence). This CDR3 comprises 14 residues. The CDR3 is CASSLRLESYEQYF. In DNA form, the CDR3 reads TGTGCCAGCAGCTTAAGACTAGAATCCTACGAGCAGTACTTC.

This clonotype appeared many times. The gene calls are TRBV29-1 and TRBJ2-1, with a weak D call TRBD2 (7 bases). The ends were cut back, 1 base at V and 0 bases at J, with 25 bases in the middle. The CDR3 runs to 20 residues. The germline gives CDR1 SQVTM, CDR2 ANQGSEA. The CDR3 sequence is CSVEGQSPEAGASSYNEQFF. The CDR3 DNA reads as TGCAGCGTTGAAGGCCAATCACCCGAGGCGGGGGCCAGCTCCTACAATGAGCAGTTCTTC.

This clonotype has ten or more counts. The rearrangement uses TRBV4-2 and TRBJ2-7; 8 bases are a match to TRBD1. The CDR3 spans 18 residues. Looked up from germline, CDR1 is LGHNA and CDR2 is YNFKEQ. Unmatched junction bases numbered 12, after V lost 0 bases and J lost 2 bases. CDR3 bases: TGTGCCAGCAGCCAAGATCCCGGGACAGGCGGTTGGGCCTACGAGCAGTACTTC. Its protein product is CASSQDPGTGGWAYEQYF.

This clonotype was observed at least ten times. The gene calls are TRBV4-2 and TRBJ2-5, with D possibly matching TRBD2 (6 bases). The length of the CDR3 is 17 residues. Germline assignment: CDR1 LGHNA and CDR2 YNFKEQ. The V gene lost 1 base and the J gene lost 1 base, with 16 bases spanning the gap. Here the CDR3 reads CASSQVRGYKGQETQYF. The CDR3 DNA follows: TGTGCCAGCAGCCAAGTGCGGGGATACAAGGGCCAAGAGACCCAGTACTTC.

This clonotype was recorded at least ten times. V gene TRBV28 combines with J gene TRBJ2-7; TRBD1 agrees at 9 bases. The CDR3 totals 13 residues. Germline-derived CDR1 and CDR2 are MDHEN and SYDVKM. V shed 7 bases, J shed 5 bases, and the junction held 6 bases outside the gene matches. Here the CDR3 reads CASTTGTGNEQYF. DNA of the CDR3: TGTGCCAGCACGACCGGGACAGGGAACGAGCAGTACTTC. Using reference TRBV28 and TRBJ2-7 for the parts outside the CDR3, the full variable domain is DVKVTQSSRYLVKRTGEKVFLECVQDMDHENMFWYRQDPGLGLRLIYFSYDVKMKEKGDIPEGYSVSREKKERFSLILESASTNQTSMYLCASTTGTGNEQYFGPGTRLTVT.

The sample holds many counts of this clonotype. The chain links TRBV3-1 to TRBJ2-5; 7 bases agree with TRBD1. This CDR3 comprises 15 residues. Trimming removed 5 bases from V and 3 bases from J; junction bases left unmatched: 9. Germline values: CDR1 LGHDT, CDR2 YNNKEL (reference sequence). The DNA of the CDR3 is TGTGCCAGCAGCTGGGGACAGACGAGAAAAGAGACCCAGTACTTC. Translation: CASSWGQTRKETQYF.

This clonotype was detected ten times or more. CDR3 sequence (DNA): TGCAGTGCTAGACGGACGGGGGCCAACGTCCTGACTTTC. This gives the protein CSARRTGANVLTF. J is TRBJ2-6 and V is TRBV20-1; D remains unclear. Germline CDR1 and CDR2: DFQATT and SNEGSKA (reference sequence). V dropped 2 bases and J dropped 4 bases, with 6 bases sitting between them. CDR3 length: 13 amino acids.

This clonotype showed up many times. J is TRBJ1-1 and V is TRBV4-1; D is ambiguous. This CDR3 contains 16 residues. Per germline, CDR1 MGHRA and CDR2 YSYEKL. Trimming stripped 4 bases from V and 1 base from J, with 16 bases between. CDR3 nucleotides: TGCGCCAGCAGCCGACGCCGTATAACTTCGAACACTGAAGCTTTCTTT. This gives the protein CASSRRRITSNTEAFF.

This clonotype was counted many times. The chain links TRBV12-3 or TRBV12-4 to TRBJ2-7; 10 nucleotides line up with TRBD2. The CDR3 loop spans 14 amino acids. Germline trimming cut 8 bases from V and 1 base from J; bases unmatched to any gene: 5. For the CDR3, the DNA is TGTGCCAGCGCTATAGCGGGGGGATCCTACGAGCAGTACTTC. Amino acid sequence: CASAIAGGSYEQYF.

This clonotype was seen many times. This chain uses TRBV7-2 with TRBJ2-7, with 11 bases identical to TRBD2. The germline gives CDR1 SGHTA, CDR2 FQGNSA. J lost 4 bases, V lost 3 bases, and 8 bases had no gene match. This CDR3 has 16 amino acids. CDR3 loop: CASSLFLAGGRYEQYF. The CDR3 region has the DNA TGTGCCAGCAGCTTGTTTCTAGCGGGAGGAAGGTACGAGCAGTACTTC.

In the case of this clonotype: Possible read error: a much larger clone is one base away. This chain joins TRBV28 and TRBJ2-7; 9 bases line up with TRBD2. The germline V gene encodes CDR1 MDHEN and CDR2 SYDVKM. The CDR3 runs 16 residues. The CDR3 nucleotides read TGTGCCAGCAGCCCCGGGGCTAGCGGGATTGCGTACGAGCACTACTTC. This encodes CASSPGASGIAYEHYF.

Many counts were recorded for this clonotype. The chain combines TRBV29-1 with TRBJ2-7, with TRBD2 as a possible D gene (5 bases). CDR1 and CDR2 from the germline V gene are SQVTM and ANQGSEA. The length of the CDR3 is 14 residues. Trimming pared 1 base from V and 5 bases from J, leaving 15 bases between. The chain's CDR3 is CSVEGSIPGDEQYF. In DNA, the CDR3 is TGCAGCGTTGAAGGCTCCATCCCCGGGGACGAGCAGTACTTC.